These T cell receptor beta chains were read from a single sample in a study of T cell responses to AZD1222 COVID-19 vaccine. Profiled with immunoSEQ multiplex PCR; TCRdb holds only in-frame clones, not every one. This repertoire shows approximately 98,000 clones, roughly nine tenths found once; its top ten account for about 3.3%. Sequencing was performed on peripheral blood, taken on day 0 of MenACWY control vaccination. These receptor sequences come from an adult in good health. CDR3s include the opening cysteine and the closing phenylalanine or tryptophan. A D gene is named only where the DNA matches it firmly. Clone size, where shown, is once, few, many, or a class for clones that have expanded.

d_gene | abundance | len | j_gene | v_gene | CDR3nt | CDR3aa
- | once | 12 | TRBJ1-2 | TRBV6-5 | TGTGCCAGCACCAGGGGAAACTATGGCTACACCTTC | CASTRGNYGYTF
TRBD1 | - | 17 | TRBJ2-6 | TRBV18 | TGTGCCAGCTCACCCCAGACAGGGGGCTCTGGGGCCAACGTCCTGACTTTC | CASSPQTGGSGANVLTF
- | - | 12 | TRBJ2-7 | TRBV12-5 | TGTGCTAGTGGCCGGGACACCGATCCGCAGTACTTC | CASGRDTDPQYF
TRBD2 | - | 15 | TRBJ2-1 | TRBV10-3 | TGTGCCATCAGTGGGTTATGGGGGGGATTGGGTGAGCAGTTCTTC | CAISGLWGGLGEQFF
TRBD1 | once | 16 | TRBJ2-1 | TRBV5-4 | TGTGCCAGCAGCTTGGACAGGGGGAGCTCCTACAATGAGCAGTTCTTC | CASSLDRGSSYNEQFF
- | - | 13 | TRBJ2-7 | TRBV5-1 | TGCGCCAGCAGCGCTGGACACCCCTACGAGCAGTACTTC | CASSAGHPYEQYF
TRBD1 | - | 14 | TRBJ1-4 | TRBV4-2 | TGTGCCAGCAGCCCCGGACAGGGCGGTGAAAAACTGTTTTTT | CASSPGQGGEKLFF
TRBD1 | - | 15 | TRBJ1-6 | TRBV6-5 | TGTGCCAGCAGTTACTCACAGGGGATTGTTTCACCCCTCCACTTT | CASSYSQGIVSPLHF
- | - | 16 | TRBJ2-7 | TRBV4-2 | TGTGCCAGCAGCCAAGGGGATGACAGGCCTACCTACGAGCAGTACTTC | CASSQGDDRPTYEQYF
- | - | 14 | TRBJ1-6 | TRBV3-1/TRBV3-2 | TGTGCCAGCAGCTCGGCAGGTCCCCTATCACCCCTCCACTTT | CASSSAGPLSPLHF
- | - | 13 | TRBJ2-3 | TRBV19 | TGTGCCAGTAGTGGTGGGGCCGAAGATACGCAGTATTTT | CASSGGAEDTQYF
- | few | 16 | TRBJ1-4 | TRBV10-3 | TGTGCCATCAGTGAGAGGGAACAGGGCACTAATGAAAAACTGTTTTTT | CAISEREQGTNEKLFF
- | - | 14 | TRBJ1-2 | TRBV9 | TGTGCCAGCAGCGTAGATACAGGGTCCTATGGCTACACCTTC | CASSVDTGSYGYTF
- | - | 14 | TRBJ1-1 | TRBV6-5 | TGTGCCAGCAGTTACCCAGGGGCTAGCGCTGAAGCTTTCTTT | CASSYPGASAEAFF
- | - | 12 | TRBJ2-7 | TRBV13 | TGTGCCAGCAGCTTACAAGGGGGCGAGCAGTACTTC | CASSLQGGEQYF
- | - | 16 | TRBJ1-2 | TRBV7-2 | TGTGCCAGCAGCTTAGGGGTTCGGAGGGTAGGAGGTGGCTACACCTTC | CASSLGVRRVGGGYTF
- | - | 15 | TRBJ2-6 | TRBV30 | TGTGCCTGGAGTGTACGTGGGGCTGGGGCCAACGTCCTGACTTTC | CAWSVRGAGANVLTF
TRBD1 | - | 13 | TRBJ1-1 | TRBV7-6 | TGTGCCAGCAGCCGGGACAGGAACACTGAAGCTTTCTTT | CASSRDRNTEAFF
- | - | 17 | TRBJ1-6 | TRBV19 | TGTGCCAGTAGTATAGATATGGGCCGCGGTATGAATTCACCCCTCCACTTT | CASSIDMGRGMNSPLHF
TRBD1 | - | 18 | TRBJ1-2 | TRBV19 | TGTGCCAGTACCACTCGACCGGGACAGCTAAATTCTAACTATGGCTACACCTTC | CASTTRPGQLNSNYGYTF
TRBD1 | - | 17 | TRBJ2-5 | TRBV24-1 | TGTGCCACCAGTGAACTCGGACAGGGGGCATGGAGGGAGACCCAGTACTTC | CATSELGQGAWRETQYF
- | few | 15 | TRBJ2-7 | TRBV2 | TGTGCCAGCAGTCACCCCGGGAGCCCGTGGGACGAGCAGTACTTC | CASSHPGSPWDEQYF
- | - | 12 | TRBJ1-6 | TRBV30 | TGTGCCTGGAGTCCTCGTGTTACACCCCTCCACTTT | CAWSPRVTPLHF
TRBD2 | once | 15 | TRBJ2-1 | TRBV4-2 | TGTGCCAGCAGCCAAGTGACTAGCGGGGTCAATGAGCAGTTCTTC | CASSQVTSGVNEQFF
- | - | 14 | TRBJ1-1 | TRBV28 | TGTGCCAGCAGCTACACCCGGTACAACACTGAAGCTTTCTTT | CASSYTRYNTEAFF
- | - | 14 | TRBJ2-2 | TRBV6-5 | TGTGCCAGCAGTACCGAAACAGGCACCGGGGAGCTGTTTTTT | CASSTETGTGELFF
TRBD1 | - | 14 | TRBJ2-2 | TRBV10-3 | TGTGCCATCAGCCTGACAGGGCCCACCGGGGAGCTGTTTTTT | CAISLTGPTGELFF
- | - | 11 | TRBJ2-1 | TRBV6-5 | TGTGCCAGCAGGGTTTACAATGAGCAGTTCTTC | CASRVYNEQFF
- | - | 14 | TRBJ1-5 | TRBV5-1 | TGCGCCAGCAGCTTGTCGGGCAGCGATCAGCCCCAGCATTTT | CASSLSGSDQPQHF
TRBD2 | - | 15 | TRBJ2-3 | TRBV9 | TGTGCCAGCAGCGTAGACGTCGGGGGGGCAGATACGCAGTATTTT | CASSVDVGGADTQYF
- | - | 15 | TRBJ2-2 | TRBV6-2/TRBV6-3 | TGTGCCAGCAGTTACCACAGCTCGAACACCGGGGAGCTGTTTTTT | CASSYHSSNTGELFF
TRBD1 | - | 14 | TRBJ2-7 | TRBV7-2 | TGTGCCAGCAGGTTACAGGGGGAACTCTACGAGCAGTACTTC | CASRLQGELYEQYF
TRBD1 | - | 14 | TRBJ2-5 | TRBV6-5 | TGTGCCAGCAGGCCCGGGACAGGGGTTGGGACCCAGTACTTC | CASRPGTGVGTQYF
- | once | 19 | TRBJ2-3 | TRBV21-1 | TGTGCCAGCAGCATCTTGGGGCTCGAAGAAAAACCTAGCACAGATACGCAGTATTTT | CASSILGLEEKPSTDTQYF
TRBD1 | - | 14 | TRBJ2-3 | TRBV3-1/TRBV3-2 | TGTGCCAGCAGCCAAGGACAGGGGACAGATACGCAGTATTTT | CASSQGQGTDTQYF
TRBD1 | - | 15 | TRBJ1-2 | TRBV5-1 | TGCGCCAGCAGCCGGGAAGAGGGACAGCCCTATGGCTACACCTTC | CASSREEGQPYGYTF
- | - | 14 | TRBJ1-2 | TRBV4-1 | TGCGCCAGCAGCTCCTATCCGGGGTCCTATGGCTACACCTTC | CASSSYPGSYGYTF